This T cell receptor (beta chain) was observed in a study of blood T cell repertoires in COVID-19. The table came from immunoSEQ multiplex PCR; TCRdb's copy has only in-frame clones and leaves some out. This table holds roughly 500,000 clones, 70% to 90% found once. This CDR3 has 15 residues. V lost 1 base and J lost 3; bases outside the gene matches: 5. The germline CDR1 and CDR2 sequences are SGHRS and YFSETQ. The origin of this receptor is a human donor in a cohort sampled during active COVID-19. V and J are TRBV5-1 and TRBJ2-5, with 8 bases fitting TRBD2. What was sequenced was peripheral blood. The CDR3 DNA is TGCGCCAGCAGCTTGATCAGTAGCGGGAAAGAGACCCAGTACTTC. It specifies CASSLISSGKETQYF.